Listed below are T cell receptor beta chains from one sample, sequenced in a study of quantifying T cell responses using KT2 cells. Using its own MiXCR run on the UMI-ligation and nested PCR reads, TCRdb lists one record per CDR3 protein. The sample comprises over 35,000 distinct CDR3 sequences, over 15% of which are singletons, and approximately 47% rests with the top ten. Sequencing input: PBMCs spiked with cells of the T cell clone KT2. These TCRs come from a human donor. CDR3s include the opening cysteine and the closing phenylalanine or tryptophan.

j_gene,v_gene,CDR3aa
TRBJ2-3,TRBV28,CASSLMTSGADTQYF
TRBJ2-3,TRBV7-2,CASSSGLAGGPQYF
TRBJ2-1,TRBV7-9,CASSLSAGYNEQFF
TRBJ1-6,TRBV7-2,CASSLAGYNSPLHF
TRBJ2-7,TRBV6-2/TRBV6-3,CASTTRGPYEQYF
TRBJ2-1,TRBV12-3/TRBV12-4,CASSPYQEQFF
TRBJ2-1,TRBV29-1,CSVEDSAGSYNEQFF
TRBJ2-7,TRBV10-3,CAIGTISSYEQYF
TRBJ2-2,TRBV14,CASSQDGLGSGELFF
TRBJ2-2,TRBV6-2/TRBV6-3,CASSYLGTSAGELFF
TRBJ2-1,TRBV14,CASRADSSYYNEQFF
TRBJ2-3,TRBV20-1,CSARERAGASPSTDTQYF
TRBJ2-1,TRBV11-3,CASSLGGTTKNEQFF
TRBJ2-1,TRBV20-1,CSASVSQRGGNEQFF
TRBJ1-5,TRBV6-5,CASRGQGGDQPQHF
TRBJ1-1,TRBV27,CASSLYGGLNMNTEAFF
TRBJ2-7,TRBV28,CASSFLPASGLPYEQYF
TRBJ2-1,TRBV20-1,CSATPGTSFYEQFF
TRBJ2-3,TRBV4-1,CASSPNGGQRSFTDTQYF
TRBJ2-3,TRBV6-5,CASRGRDWGTDTQYF
TRBJ1-2,TRBV5-1,CASSMGTNYGYTF
TRBJ1-1,TRBV6-2/TRBV6-3,CASRNPNTEAFF
TRBJ2-1,TRBV6-6,CASSPSGGLQFF
TRBJ2-1,TRBV12-3/TRBV12-4,CASSVLGTGSRRGQFF
TRBJ2-7,TRBV20-1,CSALLTEVQYF
TRBJ2-3,TRBV5-1,CASSLSGGVEDTQYF
TRBJ2-2,TRBV11-2,CATYSRGELFF
TRBJ2-3,TRBV12-3/TRBV12-4,CASSTPFQREGRTDTQYF
TRBJ1-4,TRBV4-1,CASSQVAGTRNEKLFF
TRBJ2-3,TRBV7-8,CASGRTRDTQYF
TRBJ2-1,TRBV7-8,CASSPPFRVGNEQFF
TRBJ2-2,TRBV7-6,CASSLAGGRFTGELFF
TRBJ1-1,TRBV2,CASSMTGLATAFF
TRBJ2-7,TRBV4-1,CASSQDPVGTGDEQYF
TRBJ1-4,TRBV18,CASSPQRTNEKLFF
TRBJ2-5,TRBV7-7,CASSSRLEEETQYF
TRBJ2-4,TRBV7-3,CASSPQGGGEDIQYF
TRBJ2-3,TRBV20-1,CSARDLGTGLTDTQYF
TRBJ2-5,TRBV6-2/TRBV6-3,CASSSQGLAGVETQYF
TRBJ2-5,TRBV5-6,CASSHDRGPRQTQYF
TRBJ1-6,TRBV6-1,CASRPDQSNNSPLHF